The rows below give T cell receptor beta chains drawn from one sample of a study of blood T cell repertoires in COVID-19. TCRdb's table, derived via immunoSEQ multiplex PCR, lists solely in-frame clones and lacks some. The data hold about 250,000 clones, with 88% observed a single time. Sequencing was done on a sample of peripheral blood. These receptors were obtained from a man older than 75 with acute or convalescent COVID-19. Both conserved end residues are part of each CDR3. A D gene is named only where the DNA matches it firmly. Expanded clones are given a class, and other clones once, few, many or no size at all.

cdr3_nt cdr3_aa v_call clone_size j_call d_call
TGTGCCAGCAGCTTGGGTCACCAAGCCTCCTACGAGCAGTACTTC CASSLGHQASYEQYF TRBV5-5 NA TRBJ2-7 NA
TGTGCCAGCAGCTCCGACAGGGCCCTTCGCTACGAGCAGTACTTC CASSSDRALRYEQYF TRBV7-2 NA TRBJ2-7 TRBD1
TGTGCCAGCAGCTTCAGGGGATCTAACAATGAGCAGTTCTTC CASSFRGSNNEQFF TRBV5-4 NA TRBJ2-1 NA
TGCGCCAGCAGCCAAGAAACGGGGACTATCTATGGCTACACCTTC CASSQETGTIYGYTF TRBV4-3 NA TRBJ1-2 NA
TGTGCCAGCAGCCCTCAGCCTGGGACTAATTATGGCTACACCTTC CASSPQPGTNYGYTF TRBV3-1/TRBV3-2 NA TRBJ1-2 NA
TGTGCCACCAGCGCGGGAGGTATCCAAGAGACCCAGTACTTC CATSAGGIQETQYF TRBV24-1 NA TRBJ2-5 TRBD2
TGTGCCAGCAGCTTCTATGGACAGGGGGTAGGAGAGACCCAGTACTTC CASSFYGQGVGETQYF TRBV7-2 NA TRBJ2-5 TRBD1
TGTGCCAGCAGCCTTAGACTAGCGGACACCGGGGAGCTGTTTTTT CASSLRLADTGELFF TRBV6-5 few TRBJ2-2 TRBD2
TGTGCCAGCAGCTTAAGAGCGGGACACGGAAAGACCCAGTACTTC CASSLRAGHGKTQYF TRBV11-1 NA TRBJ2-5 NA
TGTGCCAGCAGCTTCGTAGCGGCCTCCTACAATGAGCAGTTCTTC CASSFVAASYNEQFF TRBV11-2 NA TRBJ2-1 NA
TGTGCCAGCAGCTCAAGGACTAGCGGGAGAGGGCAAGAGACCCAGTACTTC CASSSRTSGRGQETQYF TRBV7-2 NA TRBJ2-5 TRBD2
TGTGCCAGCACCTTAGACAGAATTAACTATGGCTACACCTTC CASTLDRINYGYTF TRBV2 NA TRBJ1-2 NA
TGTGCCAGCAGCCAACAGGGAGGGGTGGGAGAGACCCAGTACTTC CASSQQGGVGETQYF TRBV7-3 NA TRBJ2-5 NA
TGCGCCAGCAGCTTGGGCGGGCCTCGAGGCACCGGGGAGCTGTTTTTT CASSLGGPRGTGELFF TRBV5-1 NA TRBJ2-2 NA
TGTGCCAGCAGCTCGGAGCGGAACACTGAAGCTTTCTTT CASSSERNTEAFF TRBV6-6 NA TRBJ1-1 NA
TGTGCCAGCAGCTTAGCTGCGGGGGGAAAAGATACGCAGTATTTT CASSLAAGGKDTQYF TRBV7-2 NA TRBJ2-3 TRBD2
TGCGCCAGCAGCCAAGTATTCAGGGTGACTGGAGAAAAACTGTTTTTT CASSQVFRVTGEKLFF TRBV4-1 NA TRBJ1-4 NA
TGTGCCAGCTCACCAGGGGGGGCGCGCTCTGGAAACACCATATATTTT CASSPGGARSGNTIYF TRBV18 NA TRBJ1-3 NA
TGTGCCAGCAGCTCGACACGGGGTCGCAATCAGCCCCAGCATTTT CASSSTRGRNQPQHF TRBV5-8 NA TRBJ1-5 NA
TGTGCCAGCTCGGGGGAGGCCAAAAACATTCAGTACTTC CASSGEAKNIQYF TRBV2 once TRBJ2-4 NA
TGCGCCAGCAGCTTGACAGGGGACACTGAAGCTTTCTTT CASSLTGDTEAFF TRBV5-1 NA TRBJ1-1 TRBD1
TGCAGCGTTGCGCCGGGACACCAGAACACTGAAGCTTTCTTT CSVAPGHQNTEAFF TRBV29-1 once TRBJ1-1 NA
TGTGCCAGCAGCTTAGTCACAGAGGGTGGCTACACCTTC CASSLVTEGGYTF TRBV7-9 NA TRBJ1-2 NA
TGTGCCAGCAGCTTTCAATTCCAAGAGACCCAGTACTTC CASSFQFQETQYF TRBV7-7 NA TRBJ2-5 NA
TGTGCCAGCAGCGTAGGGACAGGGTTGTCCGCAGAGACCCAGTACTTC CASSVGTGLSAETQYF TRBV9 NA TRBJ2-5 TRBD1
TGTGCCAGCAGCTTAGGGGGAACGGGGGGCTACACCTTC CASSLGGTGGYTF TRBV7-9 once TRBJ1-2 NA
TGTGCCAGCACCTCGGCACAGTTCACCGGGGAGCTGTTTTTT CASTSAQFTGELFF TRBV6-5 NA TRBJ2-2 NA
TGTGCCAGCAGCTTGGTCGGGAGCGAGCAGTACTTC CASSLVGSEQYF TRBV5-4 NA TRBJ2-7 NA
TGTGCCAGCAGCTGGGGGGGTCTGGTGAATCAGCCCCAGCATTTT CASSWGGLVNQPQHF TRBV5-6 NA TRBJ1-5 NA
TGTGCCAGAAGCTTGACCGTGGGACAGTGTGTCTCTGGAAACACCATATATTTT CARSLTVGQCVSGNTIYF TRBV5-3 NA TRBJ1-3 TRBD1
TGTGCCAGTAGAACAGGGTTACAAATCAATCAGCCCCAGCATTTT CASRTGLQINQPQHF TRBV19 few TRBJ1-5 NA
TGTGCCAGCAGCTTAGGGGGACTAGCGACAGATACGCAGTATTTT CASSLGGLATDTQYF TRBV11-1 NA TRBJ2-3 TRBD2
TGTGCAAGTAACAGAGCGACAGGGGGCCATTCCACCTATGGCTACACCTTC CASNRATGGHSTYGYTF TRBV12-2 NA TRBJ1-2 NA
TGTGCCAGCAGGATAGAGGGATTCGTGGGCGGGGAGCTGTTTTTT CASRIEGFVGGELFF TRBV6-5 NA TRBJ2-2 NA
TGTGCCAGCAGGGGACAGGGGCTTTTCACTGAAGCTTTCTTT CASRGQGLFTEAFF TRBV6-5 once TRBJ1-1 TRBD1
TGTGCCAGCAGTCCCCCGACTAGCGGGAGGGCGGGCACCGGGGAGCTGTTTTTT CASSPPTSGRAGTGELFF TRBV27 few TRBJ2-2 TRBD2
TGTGCCAGCAGTGAATTGAGGGCGGCAACCTACGAGCAGTACTTC CASSELRAATYEQYF TRBV2 few TRBJ2-7 NA
TGTGCCAGCAGGCTCGGGGCTGGAAACACCATATATTTT CASRLGAGNTIYF TRBV6-5 NA TRBJ1-3 NA
TGTGCCAGCAGCGTAGGGACTAGCGGTGAAGAGACCCAGTACTTC CASSVGTSGEETQYF TRBV7-9 once TRBJ2-5 TRBD2
TGTGCCAGCAGTTTAAAAGAGGGCGACGAGCAGTACTTC CASSLKEGDEQYF TRBV28 NA TRBJ2-7 NA
TGCGCCAGCAGCCTGACAAATATCGACAGGGGGACTGGCTACACCTTC CASSLTNIDRGTGYTF TRBV5-1 NA TRBJ1-2 TRBD1
TGCGCCAGCAGCCAAGATCCGAGGACAGGGGCCTACAATGAGCAGTTCTTC CASSQDPRTGAYNEQFF TRBV4-3 NA TRBJ2-1 TRBD1
TGTGCCAGCAGCCCGGGACTTAACACCGGGGAGCTGTTTTTT CASSPGLNTGELFF TRBV7-2 NA TRBJ2-2 NA
TGTGCCAGCAGCTTCTCGCAGTGGAGTCACACCTTC CASSFSQWSHTF TRBV7-9 NA TRBJ1-2 NA
TGTGCCAGCAGCCAATTCGCGGGACTACGGACCCAGTACTTC CASSQFAGLRTQYF TRBV3-1/TRBV3-2 NA TRBJ2-5 TRBD2
TGCAGCGGTCAGACAGGGGTAGAGACTGAAGCTTTCTTT CSGQTGVETEAFF TRBV29-1 NA TRBJ1-1 TRBD1
TGTGCCAGCAGACCGGGACTAGCGGGAAGGAGCTCCTACGAGCAGTACTTC CASRPGLAGRSSYEQYF TRBV27 NA TRBJ2-7 TRBD2
TGTGCCAGCAGCCCTTACCTCTTAGCGGGCTTAAACTACGAGCAGTACTTC CASSPYLLAGLNYEQYF TRBV3-1/TRBV3-2 NA TRBJ2-7 TRBD2
TGCAGCGTCGCAGGGGGCGGCTCATCTACTGAAGCTTTCTTT CSVAGGGSSTEAFF TRBV29-1 few TRBJ1-1 TRBD1
TGCGCCAGCAGCCAAAGTCCCGGGTTGAACACCGGGGAGCTGTTTTTT CASSQSPGLNTGELFF TRBV4-1 NA TRBJ2-2 NA
TGTGCCAGCAGCCCAGAACACGGGACTGACGAAAAACTGTTTTTT CASSPEHGTDEKLFF TRBV11-1 once TRBJ1-4 NA
TGTGCCAGCAGTTCTAGCAATAACTATGGCTACACCTTC CASSSSNNYGYTF TRBV28 few TRBJ1-2 NA
TGCGCCAGCAGCCAACAGAACAGGGGTAACACTGAAGCTTTCTTT CASSQQNRGNTEAFF TRBV4-3 NA TRBJ1-1 TRBD1
TGTGCCAGCGCCAGAGGTCAGGGCCCACTATGGCCCCAGCATTTT CASARGQGPLWPQHF TRBV7-2 NA TRBJ1-5 NA
TGTGCCAGCAGCGGATCCCTAGGGACTAGCGGGGGGGTGAACACCGGGGAGCTGTTTTTT CASSGSLGTSGGVNTGELFF TRBV9 NA TRBJ2-2 TRBD2